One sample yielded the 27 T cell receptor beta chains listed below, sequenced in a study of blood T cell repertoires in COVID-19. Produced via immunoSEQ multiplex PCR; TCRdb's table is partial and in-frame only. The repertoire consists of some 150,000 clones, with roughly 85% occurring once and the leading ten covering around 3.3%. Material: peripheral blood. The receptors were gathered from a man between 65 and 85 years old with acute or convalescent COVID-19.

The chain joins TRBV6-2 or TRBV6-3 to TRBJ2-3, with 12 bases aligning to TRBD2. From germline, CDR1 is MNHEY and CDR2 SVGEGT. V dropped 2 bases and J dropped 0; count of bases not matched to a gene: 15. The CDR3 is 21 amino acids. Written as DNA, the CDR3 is TGTGCCAGCAGTTACAGAAGGCAAAGACTAGCGGGAGACACGAGCACAGATACGCAGTATTTT. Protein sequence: CASSYRRQRLAGDTSTDTQYF.

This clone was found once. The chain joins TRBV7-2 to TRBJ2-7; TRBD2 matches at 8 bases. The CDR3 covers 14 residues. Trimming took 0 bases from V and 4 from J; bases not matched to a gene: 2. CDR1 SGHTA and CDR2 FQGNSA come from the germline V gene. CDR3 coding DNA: TGTGCCAGCAGCTTAGCACGCGGGAGGTACGAGCAGTACTTC. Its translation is CASSLARGRYEQYF.

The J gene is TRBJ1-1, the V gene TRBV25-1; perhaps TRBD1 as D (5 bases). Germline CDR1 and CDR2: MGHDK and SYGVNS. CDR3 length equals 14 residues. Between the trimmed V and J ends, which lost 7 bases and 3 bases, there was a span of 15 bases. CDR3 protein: CASTFRGMDTEAFF. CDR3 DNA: TGTGCCAGCACTTTCCGGGGGATGGACACTGAAGCTTTCTTT.

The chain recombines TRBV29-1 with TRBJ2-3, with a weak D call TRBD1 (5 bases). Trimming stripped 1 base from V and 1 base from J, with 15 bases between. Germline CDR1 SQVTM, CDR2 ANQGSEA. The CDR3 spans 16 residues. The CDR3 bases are TGCAGCGTTGAAGCTCTGTCCAGGGCCGGCACAGATACGCAGTATTTT. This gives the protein CSVEALSRAGTDTQYF.

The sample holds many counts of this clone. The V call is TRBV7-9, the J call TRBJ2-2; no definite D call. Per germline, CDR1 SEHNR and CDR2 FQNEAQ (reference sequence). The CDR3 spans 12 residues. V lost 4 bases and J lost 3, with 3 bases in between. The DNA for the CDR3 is TGTGCCAGCAGCTCTTACACCGGGGAGCTGTTTTTT. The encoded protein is CASSSYTGELFF.

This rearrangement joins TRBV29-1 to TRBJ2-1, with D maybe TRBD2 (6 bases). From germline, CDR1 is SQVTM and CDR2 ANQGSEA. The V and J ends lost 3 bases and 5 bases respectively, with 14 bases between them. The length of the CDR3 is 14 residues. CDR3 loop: CSVEAPGSDNEQFF. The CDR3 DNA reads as TGCAGCGTTGAGGCACCCGGGAGCGACAATGAGCAGTTCTTC.

CDR3 bases: TGTGCCAGTGGTGGACAGGGCCTCGCTGAAGCTTTCTTT. This encodes CASGGQGLAEAFF. The chain recombines TRBV2 with TRBJ1-1; 8 bases are shared with TRBD1. The CDR3 is 13 residues long. J gave up 6 bases and V 9 bases, and 9 bases lay outside the gene matches. In germline, CDR1 is SNHLY, CDR2 FYNNEI.

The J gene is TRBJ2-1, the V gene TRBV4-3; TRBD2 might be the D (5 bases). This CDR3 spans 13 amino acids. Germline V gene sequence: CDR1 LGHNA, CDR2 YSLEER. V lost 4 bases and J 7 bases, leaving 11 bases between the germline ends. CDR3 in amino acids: CASSLEGRNEQFF. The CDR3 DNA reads TGCGCCAGCAGCCTCGAGGGCCGGAATGAGCAGTTCTTC.

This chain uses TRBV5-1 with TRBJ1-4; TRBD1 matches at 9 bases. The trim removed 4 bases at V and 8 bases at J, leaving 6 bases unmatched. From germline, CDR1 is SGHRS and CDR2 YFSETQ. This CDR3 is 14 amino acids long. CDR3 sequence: CASSKGQGDEKLFF. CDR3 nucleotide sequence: TGCGCCAGCAGCAAGGGACAGGGAGACGAAAAACTGTTTTTT.

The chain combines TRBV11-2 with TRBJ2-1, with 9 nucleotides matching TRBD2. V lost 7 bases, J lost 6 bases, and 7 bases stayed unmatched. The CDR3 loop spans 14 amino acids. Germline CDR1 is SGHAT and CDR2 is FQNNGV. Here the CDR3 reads CASTVAGVLNEQFF. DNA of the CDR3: TGTGCCAGCACCGTAGCGGGAGTTCTCAATGAGCAGTTCTTC.

The CDR3 nucleotides read TGTGCCAGTAGTACCGGGACTACACTGGCCTTCGGTGGCTACACCTTC. Protein: CASSTGTTLAFGGYTF. This chain links TRBV19 with TRBJ1-2; D is perhaps TRBD1 (5 bases). This CDR3 region has 16 residues. Germline CDR1 is LNHDA and CDR2 is SQIVND (reference sequence). V was shortened by 4 bases and J by 7 bases, with 22 bases between the two germline ends.

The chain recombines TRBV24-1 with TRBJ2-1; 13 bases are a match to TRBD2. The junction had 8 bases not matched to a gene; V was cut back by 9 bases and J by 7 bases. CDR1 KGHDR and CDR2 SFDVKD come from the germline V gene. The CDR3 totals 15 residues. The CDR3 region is CATGLAGAGGNEQFF. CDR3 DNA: TGTGCCACCGGACTAGCGGGAGCCGGCGGGAATGAGCAGTTCTTC.

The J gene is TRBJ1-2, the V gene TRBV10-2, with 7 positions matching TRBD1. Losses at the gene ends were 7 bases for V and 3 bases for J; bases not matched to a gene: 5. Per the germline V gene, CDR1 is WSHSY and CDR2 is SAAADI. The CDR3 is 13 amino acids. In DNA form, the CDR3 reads TGCGCCAGCACCTTAACAGGGGACTATGGCTACACCTTC. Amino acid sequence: CASTLTGDYGYTF.

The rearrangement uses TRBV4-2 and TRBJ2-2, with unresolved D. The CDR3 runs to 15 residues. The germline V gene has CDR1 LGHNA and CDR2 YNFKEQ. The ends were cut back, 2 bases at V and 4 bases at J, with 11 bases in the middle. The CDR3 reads CASSQTPSSTGELFF. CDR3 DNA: TGTGCCAGCAGCCAAACGCCTAGTTCCACCGGGGAGCTGTTTTTT.

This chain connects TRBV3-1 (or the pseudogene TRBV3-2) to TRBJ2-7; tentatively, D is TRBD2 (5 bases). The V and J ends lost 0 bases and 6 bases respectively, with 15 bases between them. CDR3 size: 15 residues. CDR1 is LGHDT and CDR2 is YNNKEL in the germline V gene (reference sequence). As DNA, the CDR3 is TGTGCCAGCAGCCAAGATTCCGGCCTAGCTTCCGAGCAGTACTTC. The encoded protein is CASSQDSGLASEQYF.

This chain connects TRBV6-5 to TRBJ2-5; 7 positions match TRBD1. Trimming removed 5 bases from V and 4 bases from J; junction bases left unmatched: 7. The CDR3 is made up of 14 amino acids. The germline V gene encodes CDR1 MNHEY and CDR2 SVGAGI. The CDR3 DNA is TGTGCCAGCAGTAAGACAGGGATTGGAGAGACCCAGTACTTC. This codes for CASSKTGIGETQYF.

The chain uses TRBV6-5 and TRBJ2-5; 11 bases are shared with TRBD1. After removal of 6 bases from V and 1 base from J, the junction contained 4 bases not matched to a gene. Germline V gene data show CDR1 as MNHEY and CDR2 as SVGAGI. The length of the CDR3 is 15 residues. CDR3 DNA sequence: TGTGCCAGCAGCTCGGACAGGGGGCCCCAAGAGACCCAGTACTTC. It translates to CASSSDRGPQETQYF.

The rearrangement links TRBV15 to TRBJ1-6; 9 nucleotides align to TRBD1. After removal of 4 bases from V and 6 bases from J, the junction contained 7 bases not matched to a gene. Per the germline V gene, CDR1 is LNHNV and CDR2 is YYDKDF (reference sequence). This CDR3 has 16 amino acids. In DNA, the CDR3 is TGTGCCACCAGCACCGTTCGGACAGGGGTTAATTCACCCCTCCACTTT. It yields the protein CATSTVRTGVNSPLHF.

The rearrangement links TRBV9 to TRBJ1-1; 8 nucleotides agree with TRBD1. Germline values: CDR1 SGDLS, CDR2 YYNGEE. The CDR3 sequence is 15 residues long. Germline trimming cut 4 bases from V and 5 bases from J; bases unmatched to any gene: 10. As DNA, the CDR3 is TGTGCCAGCAGCCCTACCCCAGGGGGCTTGACTGAAGCTTTCTTT. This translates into CASSPTPGGLTEAFF.

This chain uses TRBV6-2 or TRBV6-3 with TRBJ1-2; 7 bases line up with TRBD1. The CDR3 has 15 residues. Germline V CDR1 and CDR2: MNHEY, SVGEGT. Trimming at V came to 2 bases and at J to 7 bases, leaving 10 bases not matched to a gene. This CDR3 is CASSYPTGLESGYTF. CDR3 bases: TGTGCCAGCAGTTACCCGACAGGGTTGGAGTCTGGCTACACCTTC.

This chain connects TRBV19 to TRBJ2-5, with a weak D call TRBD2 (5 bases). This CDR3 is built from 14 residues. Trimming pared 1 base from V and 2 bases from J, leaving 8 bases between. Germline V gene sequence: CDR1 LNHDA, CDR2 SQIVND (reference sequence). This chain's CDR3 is CASSIVGVQETQYF. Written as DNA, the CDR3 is TGTGCCAGTAGTATAGTGGGAGTACAAGAGACCCAGTACTTC. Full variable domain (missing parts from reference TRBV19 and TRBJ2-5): DGGITQSPKYLFRKEGQNVTLSCEQNLNHDAMYWYRQDPGQGLRLIYYSQIVNDFQKGDIAEGYSVSREKKESFPLTVTSAQKNPTAFYLCASSIVGVQETQYFGPGTRLLVL.

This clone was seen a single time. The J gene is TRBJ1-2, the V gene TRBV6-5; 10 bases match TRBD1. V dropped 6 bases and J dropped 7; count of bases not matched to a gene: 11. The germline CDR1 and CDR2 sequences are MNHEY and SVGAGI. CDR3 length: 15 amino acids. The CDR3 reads CASRIIGQGVFGYTF. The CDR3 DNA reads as TGTGCCAGCAGAATCATCGGACAGGGGGTGTTTGGCTACACCTTC.

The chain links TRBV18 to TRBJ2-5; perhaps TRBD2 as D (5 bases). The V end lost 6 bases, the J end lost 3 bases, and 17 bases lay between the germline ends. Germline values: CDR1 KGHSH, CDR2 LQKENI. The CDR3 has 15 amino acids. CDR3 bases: TGTGCCAGCTCCCCGATAAGGGAGAGGAAAGAGACCCAGTACTTC. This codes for CASSPIRERKETQYF. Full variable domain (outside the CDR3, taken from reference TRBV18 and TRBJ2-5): NAGVMQNPRHLVRRRGQEARLRCSPMKGHSHVYWYRQLPEEGLKFMVYLQKENIIDESGMPKERFSAEFPKEGPSILRIQQVVRGDSAAYFCASSPIRERKETQYFGPGTRLLVL.

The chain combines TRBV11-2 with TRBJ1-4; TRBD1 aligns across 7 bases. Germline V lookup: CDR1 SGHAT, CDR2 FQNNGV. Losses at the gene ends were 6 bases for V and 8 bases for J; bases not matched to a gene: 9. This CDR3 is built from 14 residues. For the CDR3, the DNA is TGTGCCAGCAGTTTTGACAGGGACGAGGAAAAACTGTTTTTT. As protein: CASSFDRDEEKLFF.

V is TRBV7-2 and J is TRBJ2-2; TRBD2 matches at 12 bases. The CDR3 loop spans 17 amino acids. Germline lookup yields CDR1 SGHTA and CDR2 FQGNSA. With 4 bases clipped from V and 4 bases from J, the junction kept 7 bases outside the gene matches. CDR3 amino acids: CASSSRLAGEGTGELFF. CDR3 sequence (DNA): TGTGCCAGCAGCTCACGACTAGCGGGAGAGGGCACCGGGGAGCTGTTTTTT.

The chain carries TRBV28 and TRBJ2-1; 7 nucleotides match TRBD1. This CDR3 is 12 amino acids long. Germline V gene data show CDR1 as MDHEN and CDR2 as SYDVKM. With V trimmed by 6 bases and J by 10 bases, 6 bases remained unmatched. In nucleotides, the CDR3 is TGTGCCAGCAGCACCACAGGGGTAGAGCAGTTCTTC. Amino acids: CASSTTGVEQFF.

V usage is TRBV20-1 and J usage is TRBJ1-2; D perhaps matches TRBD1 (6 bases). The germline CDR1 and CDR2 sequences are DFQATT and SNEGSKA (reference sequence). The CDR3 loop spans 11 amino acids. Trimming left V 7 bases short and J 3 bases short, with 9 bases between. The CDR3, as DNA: TGCAGTGAACAGGGAGACTATGGCTACACCTTC. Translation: CSEQGDYGYTF.